Sequencing of this T cell receptor beta chain was carried out in a study of CD8+CD57+ T cells in acquired aplastic anemia. TCR beta VDJ and CDR3 were profiled, and genomic DNA was the template. One entry per CDR3 protein, called by TCRdb with MiXCR from the reads. The repertoire consists of about 180,000 distinct CDR3 sequences, with around 50% occurring once and the leading ten covering 13%. Between the trimmed V and J ends, which lost 4 bases and 8 bases, there was a span of 14 bases. Germline-derived CDR1 and CDR2 are SQVTM and ANQGSEA. The CDR3 has 13 amino acids. Before being chosen for sequencing, patients had shown CD8+CD57+ cell expansion by flow cytometry.

The chain links TRBV29-1 to TRBJ1-4; D is ambiguous. Input material: sorted CD4+, CD8+, or CD8+CD57+ T cells (not recorded which) from PBMCs. The source of this sequence is a human donor with aplastic anemia. The CDR3 reads CSVGGRPSEKLFF. CDR3 DNA: TGCAGCGTTGGAGGACGGCCCTCCGAAAAACTGTTTTTT.